The 8 T cell receptor beta chains below come from one sample, sequenced in a study of T cells in Graves' hyperthyroidism and ophthalmopathy. TCR beta CDR3 regions were amplified from RNA. First-round RT-PCR of the TCR CDR3 relied on the HTBI primer set. TCRdb re-analysed the multiplex PCR reads in MiXCR, keeping a single row per CDR3 protein. The table shows some 500,000 distinct CDR3 sequences, with approximately 15% occurring only once. The sample taken for sequencing was blood. The receptor source for this set is a woman between 18 and 29 years old with Graves' hyperthyroidism.

V and J are TRBV3-1 and TRBJ1-1; D ambiguous. Trimming shortened V by 1 base and J by 2 bases, and 5 bases separated the two germline ends. Germline-derived CDR1 and CDR2 are LGHDT and YNNKEL (reference sequence). The CDR3 covers 13 residues. The CDR3 region has the DNA TGTGCCAGCAGCCAAGGCATTAACACTGAAGCTTTCTTT. Amino acids: CASSQGINTEAFF.

This clonotype was recorded many times. V gene TRBV11-3 combines with J gene TRBJ2-3, with 8 positions matching TRBD2. Per the germline V gene, CDR1 is SGHNT and CDR2 is YENEEA. The CDR3 is 16 residues long. V lost 1 base and J lost 2; bases outside the gene matches: 5. The CDR3 loop is CASSLGLAGLTDTQYF. The CDR3 bases are TGTGCCAGCAGCTTAGGTCTAGCGGGTCTCACAGATACGCAGTATTTT.

This clonotype was counted between two and nine times. This chain links TRBV29-1 with TRBJ1-1; weak D call: TRBD1 (5 bases). Deletions cut 2 bases from V and 7 bases from J, with 14 bases between. The germline gives CDR1 SQVTM, CDR2 ANQGSEA. CDR3 length equals 13 residues. CDR3 region: CSVERGGKLEAFF. In DNA form, the CDR3 reads TGCAGCGTTGAAAGGGGAGGGAAACTTGAAGCTTTCTTT. The variable domain in full, completed from reference TRBV29-1 and TRBJ1-1, reads SAVISQKPSRDICQRGTSLTIQCQVDSQVTMMFWYRQQPGQSLTLIATANQGSEATYESGFVIDKFPISRPNLTFSTLTVSNMSPEDSSIYLCSVERGGKLEAFFGQGTRLTVV.

There are many counts of this clonotype. V is TRBV7-9 and J is TRBJ2-7; D possibly corresponds to TRBD2 (6 bases). Germline-derived CDR1 and CDR2 are SEHNR and FQNEAQ (reference sequence). V was pared by 10 bases and J by 4 bases, with 17 bases between. The CDR3 is made up of 13 amino acids. CDR3 nucleotides: TGTGCCATCAGGCCCGGGAGCGGGTACGAGCAGTACGTC. This sequence encodes CAIRPGSGYEQYV.

This chain joins TRBV12-3 or TRBV12-4 and TRBJ2-1; TRBD1 agrees at 7 bases. The J segment lost 11 bases and the V segment lost 6 bases, leaving 10 bases of the junction unmatched. CDR3 length equals 13 residues. The CDR3 nucleotides are TGTGCCAGCAGCTACGACAGGGACGAAAAGCAGTTCTTC. Amino acids: CASSYDRDEKQFF.

There are many counts of this clonotype. The genes are TRBV12-3 or TRBV12-4 and TRBJ2-5; the match to TRBD1 covers 9 bases. The V and J ends lost 6 bases and 5 bases, in that order; junction bases with no gene match: 13. The CDR3 is made up of 16 amino acids. In DNA, the CDR3 is TGTGCCAGCAGCCGGGGGGACAGGGCACTTCGGGAGACCCAGTACTTC. Amino acid sequence: CASSRGDRALRETQYF.

Many counts were recorded for this clonotype. The rearrangement links TRBV12-3 or TRBV12-4 to TRBJ1-5; D call uncertain. The CDR3 consists of 15 residues. V shed 6 bases and J shed 0 bases, with 12 bases lying between them. In DNA, the CDR3 is TGTGCCAGCAGCGAGGGATCCCATAGCAATCAGCCCCAGCATTTT. Amino acids: CASSEGSHSNQPQHF.

The J gene is TRBJ1-1, the V gene TRBV6-1; D may be TRBD1 (5 bases). This CDR3 comprises 16 residues. V shed 3 bases and J shed 1 base, with 15 bases lying between them. The germline V gene encodes CDR1 MNHNS and CDR2 SASEGT. The CDR3 region is CASSEGRDFWNTEAFF. The CDR3 bases are TGTGCCAGCAGTGAGGGGAGGGACTTTTGGAACACTGAAGCTTTCTTT.